This T cell receptor beta chain was found in a study of T cell responses to AZD1222 COVID-19 vaccine. This CDR3 has 15 residues. J gave up 5 bases and V 3 bases, and 7 bases lay outside the gene matches. The germline V gene encodes CDR1 MDHEN and CDR2 SYDVKM. Regarding this clone: Its cognate antigen is unknown.

The protocol was immunoSEQ multiplex PCR, while the TCRdb copy is restricted to in-frame clones and leaves out a portion. The sample lists some 130,000 clones, roughly 89% occurring once. Study results and caveats: Close to half of spike-specific TCRs reportedly recognize unmutated variant regions.

This TCR came from an adult in good health. Sample: peripheral blood, taken on day 0 of AZD1222 vaccination. The chain employs TRBV28 and TRBJ2-1; 7 bases align to TRBD2. In nucleotides, the CDR3 is TGTGCCAGCAGTTTTTGGCGGGAGAACAACAATGAGCAGTTCTTC. It encodes CASSFWRENNNEQFF.